This TCR beta chain was sequenced during a study of Tregs in tolerant kidney transplant recipients. Whole-study findings and limits: Changing PCR primers prevented nucleotide comparison between some patients' samples. This study did not directly address biological reproducibility.

Recipients received nonmyeloablative bone marrow transplants from related graft donors, with transient mixed chimerism. Measured with immunoSEQ multiplex PCR; TCRdb has only the in-frame clones, and not every one. The data show about 50,000 clones, about 92% seen once. A remark on this clone: The antigen remains unidentified.

This CDR3 has 15 residues. Germline loops: CDR1 LGHNA, CDR2 YNFKEQ. The V segment lost 0 bases and the J segment 7 bases; nucleotides outside the gene matches: 5. The origin of this receptor is a human patient who received a combined kidney and bone marrow transplant. The graft donor may account for some of the T cells. This rearrangement joins TRBV4-2 to TRBJ2-1; TRBD2 aligns across 8 bases. The sample here was CD8+ T cells from blood (PBMCs), taken 12 months after the transplant. The CDR3 sequence: CASSQDRLAGNEQFF. The CDR3 DNA reads as TGTGCCAGCAGCCAAGACAGGCTAGCGGGTAATGAGCAGTTCTTC.